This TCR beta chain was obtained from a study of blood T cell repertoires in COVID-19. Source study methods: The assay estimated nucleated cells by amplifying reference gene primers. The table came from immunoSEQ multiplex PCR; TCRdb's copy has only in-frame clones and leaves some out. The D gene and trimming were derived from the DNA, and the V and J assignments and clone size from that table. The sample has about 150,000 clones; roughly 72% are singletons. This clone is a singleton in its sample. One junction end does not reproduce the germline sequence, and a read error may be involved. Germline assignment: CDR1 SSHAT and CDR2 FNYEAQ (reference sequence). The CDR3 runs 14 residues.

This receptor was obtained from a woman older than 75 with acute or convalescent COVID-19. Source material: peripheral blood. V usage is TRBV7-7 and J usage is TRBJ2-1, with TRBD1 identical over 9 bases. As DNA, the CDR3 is TGTGCTAGCAGCGAGACGGGACAGGGAAATGAGCAGTTCTTC. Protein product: CASSETGQGNEQFF.